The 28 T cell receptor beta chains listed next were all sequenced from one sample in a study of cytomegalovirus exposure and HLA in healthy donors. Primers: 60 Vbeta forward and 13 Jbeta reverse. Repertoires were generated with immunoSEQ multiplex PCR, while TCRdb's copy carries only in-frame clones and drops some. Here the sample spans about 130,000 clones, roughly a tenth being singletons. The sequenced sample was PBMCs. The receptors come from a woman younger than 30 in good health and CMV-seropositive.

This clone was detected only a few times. The DNA of the CDR3 is TGTGCCAGCAGCTTGCCGGGAAACTATGGCTACACCTTC. Encoded protein: CASSLPGNYGYTF. The chain joins TRBV5-6 to TRBJ1-2; D is unresolved. The ends were cut back, 1 base at V and 2 bases at J, with 6 bases in the middle. Germline CDR1 and CDR2: SGHDT and YYEEEE. The CDR3 loop spans 13 amino acids. Drawing the rest from reference TRBV5-6 and TRBJ1-2, the complete variable domain is DAGVTQSPTHLIKTRGQQVTLRCSPKSGHDTVSWYQQALGQGPQFIFQYYEEEERQRGNFPDRFSGHQFPNYSSELNVNALLLGDSALYLCASSLPGNYGYTFGSGTRLTVV.

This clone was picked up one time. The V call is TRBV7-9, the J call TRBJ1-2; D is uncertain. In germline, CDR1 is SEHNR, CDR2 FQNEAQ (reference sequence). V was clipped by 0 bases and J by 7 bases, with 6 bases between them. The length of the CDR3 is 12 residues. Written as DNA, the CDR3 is TGTGCCAGCAGCTTAGCCCCGGGTGGCTACACCTTC. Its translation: CASSLAPGGYTF.

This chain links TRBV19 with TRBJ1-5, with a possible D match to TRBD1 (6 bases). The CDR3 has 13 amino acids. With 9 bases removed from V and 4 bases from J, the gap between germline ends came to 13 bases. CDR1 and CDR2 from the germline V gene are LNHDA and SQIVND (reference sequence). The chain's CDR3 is CASHSRGNQPQHF. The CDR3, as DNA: TGTGCCAGCCACTCCAGGGGAAATCAGCCCCAGCATTTT.

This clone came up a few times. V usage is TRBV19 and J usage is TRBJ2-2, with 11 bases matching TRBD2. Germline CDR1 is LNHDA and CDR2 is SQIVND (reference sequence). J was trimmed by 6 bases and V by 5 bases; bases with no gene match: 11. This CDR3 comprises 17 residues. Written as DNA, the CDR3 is TGTGCCAGTAGTGAACCTAGCGGGAGGATATCTCCCGGGGAGCTGTTTTTT. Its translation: CASSEPSGRISPGELFF.

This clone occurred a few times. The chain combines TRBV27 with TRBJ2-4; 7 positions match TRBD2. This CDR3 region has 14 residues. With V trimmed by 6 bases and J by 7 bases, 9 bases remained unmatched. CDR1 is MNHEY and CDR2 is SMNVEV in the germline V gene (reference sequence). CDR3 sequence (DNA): TGTGCCAGCAGGGCCAGCGGGGTGTTGAACATTCAGTACTTC. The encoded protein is CASRASGVLNIQYF.

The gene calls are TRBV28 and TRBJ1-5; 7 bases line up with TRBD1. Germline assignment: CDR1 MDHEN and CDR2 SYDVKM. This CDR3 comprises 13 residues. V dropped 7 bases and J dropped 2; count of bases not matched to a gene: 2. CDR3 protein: CASIGQGNQPQHF. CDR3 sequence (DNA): TGTGCCAGCATCGGACAGGGCAATCAGCCCCAGCATTTT.

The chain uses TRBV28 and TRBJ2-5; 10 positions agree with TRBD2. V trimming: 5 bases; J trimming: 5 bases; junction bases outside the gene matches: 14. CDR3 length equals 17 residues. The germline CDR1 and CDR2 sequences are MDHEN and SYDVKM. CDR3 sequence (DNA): TGTGCCAGCAGTCCCCCCCGACTAGCGGGTGGTGAGGAGACCCAGTACTTC. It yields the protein CASSPPRLAGGEETQYF.

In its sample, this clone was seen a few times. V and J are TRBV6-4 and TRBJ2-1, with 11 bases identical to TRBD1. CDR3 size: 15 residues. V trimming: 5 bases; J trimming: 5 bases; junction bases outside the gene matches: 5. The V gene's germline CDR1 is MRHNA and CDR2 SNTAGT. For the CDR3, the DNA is TGTGCCAGCAGTACCGGGACAGGGGGTCACAATGAGCAGTTCTTC. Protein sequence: CASSTGTGGHNEQFF.

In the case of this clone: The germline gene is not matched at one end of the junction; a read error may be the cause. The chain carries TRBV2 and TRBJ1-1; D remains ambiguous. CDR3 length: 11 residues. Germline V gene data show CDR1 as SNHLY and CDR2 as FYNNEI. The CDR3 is CASREEALTLF. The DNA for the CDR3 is TGTGCCAGCAGGGAGGAGGCCCTAACGCTCTTT. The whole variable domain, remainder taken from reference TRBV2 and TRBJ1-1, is EPEVTQTPSHQVTQMGQEVILRCVPISNHLYFYWYRQILGQKVEFLVSFYNNEISEKSEIFDDQFSVERPDGSNFTLKIRSTKLEDSAMYFCASREEALTLFGQGTRLTVV.

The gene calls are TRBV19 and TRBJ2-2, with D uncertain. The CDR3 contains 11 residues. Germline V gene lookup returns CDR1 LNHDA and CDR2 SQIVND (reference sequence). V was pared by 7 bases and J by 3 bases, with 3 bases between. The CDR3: CASTDTGELFF. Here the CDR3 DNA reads TGTGCCAGTACAGACACCGGGGAGCTGTTTTTT.

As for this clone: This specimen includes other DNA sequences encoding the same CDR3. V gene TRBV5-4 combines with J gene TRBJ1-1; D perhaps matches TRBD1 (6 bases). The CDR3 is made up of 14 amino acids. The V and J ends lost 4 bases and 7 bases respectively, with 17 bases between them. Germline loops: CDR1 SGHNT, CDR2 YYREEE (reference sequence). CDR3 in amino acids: CASSPNWGGSEAFF. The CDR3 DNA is TGTGCCAGCAGCCCGAACTGGGGGGGCAGTGAAGCTTTCTTT.

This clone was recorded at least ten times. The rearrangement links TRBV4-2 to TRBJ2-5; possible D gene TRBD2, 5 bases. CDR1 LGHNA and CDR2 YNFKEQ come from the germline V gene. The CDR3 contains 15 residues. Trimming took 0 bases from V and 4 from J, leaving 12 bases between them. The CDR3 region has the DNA TGTGCCAGCAGCCAAGATAGAGGGCAGCCAGAGACCCAGTACTTC. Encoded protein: CASSQDRGQPETQYF.

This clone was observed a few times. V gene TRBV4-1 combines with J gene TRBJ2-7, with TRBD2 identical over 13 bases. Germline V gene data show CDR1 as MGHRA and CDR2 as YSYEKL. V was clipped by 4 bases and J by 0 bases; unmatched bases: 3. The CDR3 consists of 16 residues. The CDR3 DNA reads TGCGCCAGCAGCCTATGGACTAGCGGGAGCTCCTACGAGCAGTACTTC. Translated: CASSLWTSGSSYEQYF.

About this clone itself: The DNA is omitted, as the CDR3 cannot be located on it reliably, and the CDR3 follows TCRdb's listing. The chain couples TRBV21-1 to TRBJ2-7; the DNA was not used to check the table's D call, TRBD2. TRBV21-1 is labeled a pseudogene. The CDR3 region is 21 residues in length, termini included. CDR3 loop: CASSPNLFNPKFAEGTYEQYF.

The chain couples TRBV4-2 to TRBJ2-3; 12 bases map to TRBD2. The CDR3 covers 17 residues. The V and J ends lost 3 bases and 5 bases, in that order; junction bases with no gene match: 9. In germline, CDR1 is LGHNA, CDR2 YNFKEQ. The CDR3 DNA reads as TGTGCCAGCAGCCAGCTCGGACTAGCGGGAAGCGGAGATACGCAGTATTTT. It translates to CASSQLGLAGSGDTQYF.

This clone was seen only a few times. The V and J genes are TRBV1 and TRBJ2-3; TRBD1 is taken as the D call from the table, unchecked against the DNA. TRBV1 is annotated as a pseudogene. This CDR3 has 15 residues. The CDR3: CTKNRAPIGGDTQYF. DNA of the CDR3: TGCACCAAAAACCGGGCCCCGATAGGGGGAGATACGCAGTATTTT.

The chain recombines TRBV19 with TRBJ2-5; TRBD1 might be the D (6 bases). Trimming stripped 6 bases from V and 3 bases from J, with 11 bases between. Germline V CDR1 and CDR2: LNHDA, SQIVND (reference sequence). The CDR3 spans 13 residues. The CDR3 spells CASRRRGEETQYF. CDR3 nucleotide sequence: TGTGCCAGTAGGCGCAGGGGAGAAGAGACCCAGTACTTC.

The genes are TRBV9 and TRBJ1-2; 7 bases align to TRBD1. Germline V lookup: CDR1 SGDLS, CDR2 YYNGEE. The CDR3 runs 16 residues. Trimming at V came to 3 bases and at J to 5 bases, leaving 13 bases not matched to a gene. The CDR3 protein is CASSATDRESGYGYTF. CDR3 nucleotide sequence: TGTGCCAGCAGCGCCACAGACAGGGAATCGGGGTATGGCTACACCTTC.

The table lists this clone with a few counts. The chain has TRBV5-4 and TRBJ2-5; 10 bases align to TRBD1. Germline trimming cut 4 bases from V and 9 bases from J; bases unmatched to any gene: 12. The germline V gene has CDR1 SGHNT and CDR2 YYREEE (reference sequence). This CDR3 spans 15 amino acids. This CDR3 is CASSPGTGDTVPQYF. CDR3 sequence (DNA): TGTGCCAGCAGCCCCGGGACAGGGGATACCGTACCCCAGTACTTC.

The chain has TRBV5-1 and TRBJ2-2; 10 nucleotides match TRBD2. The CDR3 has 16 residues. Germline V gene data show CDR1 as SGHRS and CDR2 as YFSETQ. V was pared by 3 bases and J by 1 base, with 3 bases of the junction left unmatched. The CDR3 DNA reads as TGCGCCAGCAGCTCGAGGACTAGCGGGAACACCGGGGAGCTGTTTTTT. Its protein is CASSSRTSGNTGELFF.

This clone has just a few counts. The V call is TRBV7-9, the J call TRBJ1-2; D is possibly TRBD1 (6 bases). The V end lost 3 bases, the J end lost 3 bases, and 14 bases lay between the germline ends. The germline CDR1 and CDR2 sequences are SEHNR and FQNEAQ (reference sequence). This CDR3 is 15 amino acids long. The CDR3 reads CASSFIYAGDYGYTF. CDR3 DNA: TGTGCCAGCAGCTTTATATACGCAGGGGACTATGGCTACACCTTC.

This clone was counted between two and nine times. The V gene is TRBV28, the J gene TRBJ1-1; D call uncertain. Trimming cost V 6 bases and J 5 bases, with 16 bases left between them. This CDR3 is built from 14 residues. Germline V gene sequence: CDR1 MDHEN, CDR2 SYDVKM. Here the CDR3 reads CASSPVWRGTEAFF. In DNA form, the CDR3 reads TGTGCCAGCAGCCCCGTCTGGAGAGGGACTGAAGCTTTCTTT.

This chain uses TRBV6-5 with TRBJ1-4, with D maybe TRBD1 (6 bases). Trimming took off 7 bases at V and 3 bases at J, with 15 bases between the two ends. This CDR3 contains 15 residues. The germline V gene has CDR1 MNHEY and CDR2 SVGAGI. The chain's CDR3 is CASTRSGGSNEKLFF. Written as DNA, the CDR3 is TGTGCCAGCACCCGGTCGGGGGGCTCTAATGAAAAACTGTTTTTT.

DNA for the CDR3: TGTGCCAGCAGTTCATCCGGCGGGAGTTTTTACAATGAGCAGTTCTTC. Amino acid sequence: CASSSSGGSFYNEQFF. This chain joins TRBV6-5 and TRBJ2-1; 7 bases fit TRBD2. The trim removed 4 bases at V and 4 bases at J, leaving 10 bases unmatched. Germline V gene sequence: CDR1 MNHEY, CDR2 SVGAGI. This CDR3 is built from 16 residues.

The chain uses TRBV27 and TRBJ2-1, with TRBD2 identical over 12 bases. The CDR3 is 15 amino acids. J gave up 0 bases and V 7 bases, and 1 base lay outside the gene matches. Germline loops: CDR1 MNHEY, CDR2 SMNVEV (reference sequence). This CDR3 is CASKTSGSSYNEQFF. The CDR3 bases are TGTGCCAGCAAGACTAGCGGGAGCTCCTACAATGAGCAGTTCTTC.

DNA of the CDR3: TGTGCCAGCCTCTATACCAAGGGGGGGGCAGATACGCAGTATTTT. It translates to CASLYTKGGADTQYF. The chain has TRBV6-4 and TRBJ2-3, with D perhaps TRBD2 (7 bases). In germline, CDR1 is MRHNA, CDR2 SNTAGT. The CDR3 contains 15 residues. The V end lost 8 bases, the J end lost 4 bases, and 19 bases lay between the germline ends.

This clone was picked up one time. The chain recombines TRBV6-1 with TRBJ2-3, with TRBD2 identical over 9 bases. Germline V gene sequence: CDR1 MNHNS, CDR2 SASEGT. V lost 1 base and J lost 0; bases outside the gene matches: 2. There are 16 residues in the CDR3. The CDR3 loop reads CASSEGTSGSTDTQYF. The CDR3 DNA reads TGTGCCAGCAGTGAAGGTACTAGCGGGAGCACAGATACGCAGTATTTT.

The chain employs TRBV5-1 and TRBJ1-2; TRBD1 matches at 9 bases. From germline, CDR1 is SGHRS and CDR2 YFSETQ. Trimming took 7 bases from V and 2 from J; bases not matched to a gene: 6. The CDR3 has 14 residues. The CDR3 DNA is TGCGCCAGCCACCTTGGACAGGGGAACTATGGCTACACCTTC. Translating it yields CASHLGQGNYGYTF. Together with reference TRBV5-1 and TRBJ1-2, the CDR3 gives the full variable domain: KAGVTQTPRYLIKTRGQQVTLSCSPISGHRSVSWYQQTPGQGLQFLFEYFSETQRNKGNFPGRFSGRQFSNSRSEMNVSTLELGDSALYLCASHLGQGNYGYTFGSGTRLTVV.